A single sample is the source of the 15 T cell receptor beta chains below, sequenced in a study of relationships among human T cell subsets. The T cell receptor alpha and beta CDR3 regions were amplified from mRNA by semiquantitative ARM-PCR. In ARM-PCR, communal superprimers followed tagged nested gene-specific primers for exponential amplification. TCRdb re-called the multiplex PCR reads with MiXCR, one entry per CDR3 protein. Altogether over 13,000 distinct CDR3 sequences are present, about 60% being singletons, with the ten largest covering 30% to 45%. The sequenced sample consisted of total T cells sorted from blood. All receptors derive from a middle-aged man in good health.

V and J are TRBV28 and TRBJ2-7; D gene ambiguous. The V and J ends lost 7 bases and 7 bases respectively, with 11 bases between them. The CDR3 runs to 11 residues. Germline CDR1 and CDR2: MDHEN and SYDVKM. The CDR3, as DNA: TGTGCCAGCACCTGGTCAAGGGAGCAGTACTTC. This translates into CASTWSREQYF. Full variable domain (remainder filled in from reference TRBV28 and TRBJ2-7): DVKVTQSSRYLVKRTGEKVFLECVQDMDHENMFWYRQDPGLGLRLIYFSYDVKMKEKGDIPEGYSVSREKKERFSLILESASTNQTSMYLCASTWSREQYFGPGTRLTVT.

The chain combines TRBV20-1 with TRBJ2-7; 11 bases map to TRBD1. V lost 3 bases, J lost 5 bases, and 9 bases stayed unmatched. Germline CDR1 and CDR2: DFQATT and SNEGSKA (reference sequence). The CDR3 sequence is 15 residues long. The CDR3 DNA reads TGCAGTGCTAGGGGCCGGACAGGGGGCCAGCACGAGCAGTACTTC. Translation: CSARGRTGGQHEQYF.

The chain couples TRBV13 to TRBJ1-4, with a tentative D call TRBD1 (5 bases). The CDR3 consists of 15 residues. Germline V gene lookup returns CDR1 PRHDT and CDR2 FYEKMQ (reference sequence). V was pared by 4 bases and J by 0 bases, with 9 bases between. In nucleotides, the CDR3 is TGTGCCAGCAGCTCATCGACAGCAACTAATGAAAAACTGTTTTTT. Translating gives CASSSSTATNEKLFF.

This clonotype was observed a handful of times. This chain connects TRBV19 to TRBJ2-1, with TRBD2 identical over 13 bases. Germline V gene data show CDR1 as LNHDA and CDR2 as SQIVND (reference sequence). Germline trimming cut 5 bases from V and 10 bases from J; bases unmatched to any gene: 5. This CDR3 is built from 14 residues. CDR3 residues: CASSLTSGRREQFF. The CDR3 DNA sequence: TGTGCCAGTAGTCTGACTAGCGGGAGGAGGGAGCAGTTCTTC.

V is TRBV6-4 and J is TRBJ2-7; D is perhaps TRBD1 (6 bases). V was pared by 7 bases and J by 7 bases, with 14 bases between. The CDR3 covers 12 residues. Looked up from germline, CDR1 is MRHNA and CDR2 is SNTAGT. DNA of the CDR3: TGTGCCAGCACCAGGGGTCCTGTGGAGCAGTACTTC. It specifies CASTRGPVEQYF.

The chain is built from TRBV28 and TRBJ2-1; 13 nucleotides match TRBD2. The CDR3 is 17 amino acids. V lost 3 bases and J lost 7; bases outside the gene matches: 9. Germline CDR1 reads MDHEN; CDR2 reads SYDVKM. CDR3 coding DNA: TGTGCCAGCAGTTTGGCCACACTAGCGGGGGGGCCAAATGAGCAGTTCTTC. Its protein is CASSLATLAGGPNEQFF.

This clonotype was found a few times. V usage is TRBV5-5 and J usage is TRBJ2-3; D possibly uses TRBD1 or TRBD2 (5 bases each). The ends were cut back, 7 bases at V and 0 bases at J, with 15 bases in the middle. The CDR3 runs 15 residues. Germline V gene data show CDR1 as SGHKS and CDR2 as YYEKEE (reference sequence). CDR3 sequence reads: CASPGASASTDTQYF. The CDR3 coding sequence is TGTGCCAGCCCCGGGGCGTCCGCTAGCACAGATACGCAGTATTTT.

The chain employs TRBV10-3 and TRBJ1-1; 9 bases agree with TRBD1. Trimming took 3 bases from V and 1 from J; bases not matched to a gene: 3. The germline CDR1 and CDR2 sequences are ENHRY and SYGVKD. This CDR3 comprises 15 residues. The CDR3 loop is CAISDPGQGNTEAFF. CDR3 nucleotide sequence: TGTGCCATCAGTGATCCGGGACAGGGGAACACTGAAGCTTTCTTT.

V is TRBV6-1 and J is TRBJ1-5, with unresolved D. V dropped 7 bases and J dropped 2 bases, with 6 bases sitting between them. From germline, CDR1 is MNHNS and CDR2 SASEGT. The CDR3 loop spans 12 amino acids. CDR3 in DNA: TGTGCCAGCAACCAGGGCAATCAGCCCCAGCATTTT. Translating gives CASNQGNQPQHF.

The chain carries TRBV11-2 and TRBJ1-5; D remains unclear. CDR3 length equals 13 residues. Trimming took off 4 bases at V and 6 bases at J, with 10 bases between the two ends. Per germline, CDR1 SGHAT and CDR2 FQNNGV. The chain's CDR3 is CASSSGRLQPQHF. The CDR3 DNA follows: TGTGCCAGCAGCTCCGGAAGACTTCAGCCCCAGCATTTT.

This chain joins TRBV11-2 and TRBJ2-5; D is unclear. The V and J ends lost 4 bases and 5 bases respectively, with 14 bases between them. The CDR3 has 14 amino acids. Per germline, CDR1 SGHAT and CDR2 FQNNGV. As DNA, the CDR3 is TGTGCCAGCAGCTCCTGGACGGTAACGGAGACCCAGTACTTC. Translated, it gives CASSSWTVTETQYF.

This clonotype came up once. V and J are TRBV4-1 and TRBJ2-3; D gene unclear. Germline CDR1 reads MGHRA; CDR2 reads YSYEKL. Trimming removed 5 bases at V and 2 bases at J, with 8 bases between. This CDR3 has 13 amino acids. The CDR3 loop reads CASSSGYTDTQYF. CDR3 in DNA: TGCGCCAGCAGCTCGGGCTACACAGATACGCAGTATTTT.

The J gene is TRBJ2-7, the V gene TRBV12-3 or TRBV12-4; the D is unclear. Trimming removed 5 bases from V and 4 bases from J, with 9 bases in between. The CDR3 length is 12 residues. The CDR3 reads CASSPNPYEQYF. CDR3 DNA: TGTGCCAGCAGTCCGAACCCTTACGAGCAGTACTTC.

The chain uses TRBV6-1 and TRBJ2-3; maybe TRBD2 (5 bases). Per the germline V gene, CDR1 is MNHNS and CDR2 is SASEGT. The ends were cut back, 0 bases at V and 6 bases at J, with 13 bases in the middle. CDR3 length equals 15 residues. The CDR3 DNA is TGTGCCAGCAGTGAAGCATGGGCGGGTACGGATACGCAGTATTTT. It translates to CASSEAWAGTDTQYF.

This clonotype was seen a few times. The V gene is TRBV2, the J gene TRBJ2-1; TRBD1 matches 9 bases. The CDR3 has 15 residues. Trimming at V came to 3 bases and at J to 12 bases, leaving 12 bases not matched to a gene. Germline V gene data show CDR1 as SNHLY and CDR2 as FYNNEI. CDR3 in DNA: TGTGCCAGCAGTGACGTTCTGACAGGGGGAACGGTGCAGTTCTTC. Translating it yields CASSDVLTGGTVQFF.